The rows below give T cell receptor beta chains drawn from one sample of a study of Ad26.COV2.S vaccination and SARS-CoV-2 variants. TCRdb's copy holds only in-frame clones and misses some; the assay was immunoSEQ multiplex PCR. The sample shows about 680,000 clones, about 90% of them seen only once. The source material was peripheral blood, sampled in a trial of Ad26.COV2.S vaccine versus placebo. The source of these receptors is a person aged 18-65 years who received the Ad26.COV2.S COVID-19 vaccine or a placebo. Each CDR3 is given with its conserved first and last residue. A D gene is named only where the DNA matches it firmly. The size field is filled for only some rows; it gives once, few, many or a size class.

d_call	clone_size	v_call	j_call	cdr3_nt	cdr3_aa
TRBD1	NA	TRBV3-1/TRBV3-2	TRBJ2-7	TGTGCCAGCAGCCCGGACAGGGGGGGCTACGAGCAGTACTTC	CASSPDRGGYEQYF
NA	once	TRBV3-1/TRBV3-2	TRBJ2-7	TGTGCCAGCAGCCAAGGGGTTTACGAGCAGTACTTC	CASSQGVYEQYF
TRBD1	NA	TRBV11-2	TRBJ1-3	TGTGCCAGCAGCTCCGTAGGGGGGGACAGCTACCGGAACACCATATATTTT	CASSSVGGDSYRNTIYF
NA	NA	TRBV11-2	TRBJ2-1	TGTGCCAGCAGCTCCTACAGGGACAATGAGCAGTTCTTC	CASSSYRDNEQFF
NA	NA	TRBV28	TRBJ1-5	TGTGCCAGCAGGGTTGTTTTCGAGGGAGGGCAGCCCCAGCATTTT	CASRVVFEGGQPQHF
TRBD2	NA	TRBV10-2	TRBJ2-1	TGCGCCAGCAGTGAACGGGGGGGGCAGTACAATGAGCAGTTCTTC	CASSERGGQYNEQFF
NA	NA	TRBV6-2/TRBV6-3	TRBJ1-5	TGTGCCAGCAGTTTCCGGGGACGGCCCCAGCATTTT	CASSFRGRPQHF
TRBD1	NA	TRBV2	TRBJ2-7	TGTGCCAGCAGTGCGACAGGGCGCGTATCGGAAGAGCAGTACTTC	CASSATGRVSEEQYF
NA	NA	TRBV5-6	TRBJ1-6	TGTGCCAGCAGCTTACAGGACCCCTATAATTCACCCCTCCACTTT	CASSLQDPYNSPLHF
NA	few	TRBV20-1	TRBJ2-7	TGCAGTGCCACGACAGGCTACGAGCAGTACTTC	CSATTGYEQYF
TRBD1	NA	TRBV14	TRBJ2-5	TGTGCCAGCAGCCAGCGAGGACAGGGCTTCGAAGAGACCCAGTACTTC	CASSQRGQGFEETQYF
TRBD2	NA	TRBV7-6	TRBJ2-2	TGTGCCAGCAGCCGCGGGACTAGCGACACCGGGGAGCTGTTTTTT	CASSRGTSDTGELFF
TRBD1	NA	TRBV6-5	TRBJ2-7	TGTGCCAGCAGGGATCGACAGGGGCTCTCCTACGAGCAGTACTTC	CASRDRQGLSYEQYF
NA	NA	TRBV6-5	TRBJ2-1	TGTGCCAGCAGCTCCTGGAATGAGCAGTTCTTC	CASSSWNEQFF
NA	few	TRBV3-1/TRBV3-2	TRBJ1-5	TGTGCCAGCAGCCAGGGGGATAGCAATCAGCCCCAGCATTTT	CASSQGDSNQPQHF
NA	NA	TRBV19	TRBJ2-5	TGTGCCAGTAGTATAGGCCAGGAAGAGACCCAGTACTTC	CASSIGQEETQYF
NA	once	TRBV7-8	TRBJ1-1	TGTGCCAGCAGCTTAGGGCGGAGCGGAACTGAAGCTTTCTTT	CASSLGRSGTEAFF
TRBD2	NA	TRBV10-3	TRBJ2-1	TGTGCCATCAGTGAATTTAGCGGGGGGTACAATGAGCAGTTCTTC	CAISEFSGGYNEQFF
NA	NA	TRBV4-2	TRBJ2-3	TGTGCCAGCAGCCAACTGTACCGAGGCCATACGCAGTATTTT	CASSQLYRGHTQYF
NA	NA	TRBV7-9	TRBJ1-6	TGTGCCAGCAGCTTAGAGTCCCTGAATTCACCCCTCCACTTT	CASSLESLNSPLHF
TRBD1	NA	TRBV24-1	TRBJ1-2	TGTGCCACCAGTGATAGGACAGGGGGGGCCTATGGCTACACCTTC	CATSDRTGGAYGYTF
NA	NA	TRBV9	TRBJ1-1	TGTGCCAGCAGCGTAGCCCAGCGGTCAGCGGGCGCTGAAGCTTTCTTT	CASSVAQRSAGAEAFF
NA	NA	TRBV5-1	TRBJ1-1	TGCGCCAGCAGGCTGGACAGGAACACTGAAGCTTTCTTT	CASRLDRNTEAFF
TRBD2	NA	TRBV7-2	TRBJ2-5	TGTGCCAGCACCGGGACTAGCGGAGGGGGGACGACCCAGTACTTC	CASTGTSGGGTTQYF
NA	once	TRBV6-5	TRBJ2-2	TGTGCCAGCAGTTACTCAGGCGGTCGAGAAACCGGGGAGCTGTTTTTT	CASSYSGGRETGELFF
TRBD2	NA	TRBV9	TRBJ2-1	TGTGCCAGCAGCTCAAGCCCCGTACGGGGACTAGCGGGAGGGAAGCAGTTCTTC	CASSSSPVRGLAGGKQFF
NA	NA	TRBV15	TRBJ1-5	TGTGCCACCAGCAGAGGAAGGGTTTGGAATCAGCCCCAGCATTTT	CATSRGRVWNQPQHF
NA	NA	TRBV5-1	TRBJ2-3	TGCGCCAGCAGCCCCCCCGTACAGGGCCCAGATACGCAGTATTTT	CASSPPVQGPDTQYF
NA	NA	TRBV3-1/TRBV3-2	TRBJ1-3	TGTGCCAGCAGCCAAGATCAAGACTATGGAAACACCATATATTTT	CASSQDQDYGNTIYF
NA	NA	TRBV5-6	TRBJ2-7	TGTGCCAGCAGCTTGGGGTTCCGGGACCCATCCTTATACGAGCAGTACTTC	CASSLGFRDPSLYEQYF
TRBD2	NA	TRBV27	TRBJ2-5	TGTGCCAGCAGTCACCTGGGGACTAGCGGGAGATCTCCAGAGACCCAGTACTTC	CASSHLGTSGRSPETQYF
NA	few	TRBV6-2/TRBV6-3	TRBJ2-7	TGTGCCAGCAGTCAGATTATCCTAGTCGGGGGACAGTTCTACGAGCAGTACTTC	CASSQIILVGGQFYEQYF
TRBD2	NA	TRBV6-5	TRBJ2-4	TGTGCCAGCAGTTCCGCTAGCGGGAGGTCCAAAAACATTCAGTACTTC	CASSSASGRSKNIQYF
NA	NA	TRBV7-2	TRBJ2-7	TGTGCCAGCAGCCCATTGGACCATGCCGTGCAGTACTTC	CASSPLDHAVQYF
NA	NA	TRBV14	TRBJ2-1	TGTGCCAGCAGCCAAGTTTACGGGTATGAGCAGTTCTTC	CASSQVYGYEQFF
NA	NA	TRBV21-1	TRBJ2-2	TGTGCCAGCAGCAAGGGATCCGAACCCGGGGAGCTGTTTTTT	CASSKGSEPGELFF
NA	NA	TRBV19	TRBJ1-5	TGTGCCAGTAGTATAGTAGGCAGGGGAAGGAATCAGCCCCAGCATTTT	CASSIVGRGRNQPQHF
NA	NA	TRBV9	TRBJ1-3	TGTGCCAGCAGCGTCATGAGGGATGGAAACACCATATATTTT	CASSVMRDGNTIYF
NA	NA	TRBV18	TRBJ1-2	TGTGCCAGCTCCCCGGGGGATGGCTACACCTTC	CASSPGDGYTF
NA	NA	TRBV6-5	TRBJ2-7	TGTGCCAGCAGTTACTCGAACCAGGGAGTTCCTTACGAGCAGTACTTC	CASSYSNQGVPYEQYF
NA	NA	TRBV6-6	TRBJ1-5	TGTGCCAGCAGTCCGAGACAGTTTTATCAGCCCCAGCATTTT	CASSPRQFYQPQHF
TRBD1	NA	TRBV24-1	TRBJ2-1	TGTGCCACCAGTGACCCGGGACAGGGGAACAATGAGCAGTTCTTC	CATSDPGQGNNEQFF